This record covers a single TCR beta chain. In the source study's methods: Estimated nucleated cell counts came from reference gene primer amplification. Repertoires were generated with immunoSEQ multiplex PCR, while TCRdb's copy carries only in-frame clones and drops some. That table supplies the V and J calls and clone size; D and trimming were determined from the DNA. Among 88,000 or so clones listed, over 70% were seen once. The data were taken from a study of blood T cell repertoires in COVID-19. About the study: PBMCs, B-cell-depleted T cells, or T cells were the source of the cDNA or gDNA that made up the material.

The CDR3 runs to 13 residues. V lost 6 bases and J lost 9; bases outside the gene matches: 7. V gene TRBV12-3 or TRBV12-4 combines with J gene TRBJ1-5; 8 bases are a match to TRBD1. The origin of this receptor is a man in his 60s with acute or convalescent COVID-19. Sequencing input: peripheral blood. This chain's CDR3 is CASRGTGVGPQHF. CDR3 coding DNA: TGTGCCAGCAGGGGGACAGGAGTTGGGCCCCAGCATTTT.